These 19 T cell receptor beta chains share one sample of origin, sequenced in a study of regulatory T cells in long-lasting Graves disease. Investigators prepared the TCR beta libraries by applying iRepertoire HTBI primers and Arm-PCR of CDR3 regions. TCRdb passed the multiplex PCR reads through MiXCR, listing each CDR3 protein once. The sample holds some 440,000 distinct CDR3 sequences, around 20% seen once. Documented time point: persistent/refractory GD, antithyroid drugs over 5 years with positive TRAb. The TCR library was made from RNA extracted from PBMCs. The sample consisted of peripheral blood mononuclear cells (PBMCs), taken when the disease was refractory, from a patient treated with antithyroid drugs. The source of these receptors is a female donor with Graves disease.

This clonotype showed up just a few times. V usage is TRBV28 and J usage is TRBJ2-1; possible D gene TRBD1, 5 bases. Trimming took off 2 bases at V and 4 bases at J, with 15 bases between the two ends. Germline V CDR1 and CDR2: MDHEN, SYDVKM. The CDR3 has 16 residues. CDR3 amino acids: CASSLRQGRGYNEQFF. The CDR3 bases are TGTGCCAGCAGTTTAAGGCAGGGTAGGGGTTACAATGAGCAGTTCTTC.

This clonotype was counted only a few times. This rearrangement joins TRBV27 to TRBJ2-1; D is perhaps TRBD2 (5 bases). The CDR3 contains 14 residues. Germline assignment: CDR1 MNHEY and CDR2 SMNVEV (reference sequence). V lost 3 bases and J 5 bases, leaving 11 bases between the germline ends. The chain's CDR3 is CASSFAGNHNEQFF. The DNA of the CDR3 is TGTGCCAGCAGTTTCGCGGGCAACCACAATGAGCAGTTCTTC.

In this sample, this clonotype turned up many times. The V and J genes are TRBV28 and TRBJ1-5; 12 positions agree with TRBD1. V gave up 5 bases and J gave up 7 bases; unmatched junction bases: 6. The germline gives CDR1 MDHEN, CDR2 SYDVKM. The CDR3 contains 15 residues. The CDR3 DNA follows: TGTGCCAGCAGTGGGACAGGGGGCGGTATGCAGCCCCAGCATTTT. Translating it yields CASSGTGGGMQPQHF.

The chain couples TRBV6-1 to TRBJ2-5; the match to TRBD2 covers 8 bases. This CDR3 comprises 16 residues. V lost 6 bases and J lost 1; bases outside the gene matches: 10. CDR1 and CDR2 (germline): MNHNS, SASEGT. CDR3 protein: CASRSIAGKSQETQYF. The CDR3, as DNA: TGTGCCAGCAGGTCAATAGCGGGGAAGTCCCAAGAGACCCAGTACTTC.

This clonotype was counted ten times or more. The rearrangement links TRBV12-3 or TRBV12-4 to TRBJ2-5; D is undetermined. The ends were cut back, 6 bases at V and 4 bases at J, with 6 bases in the middle. CDR3 size: 11 residues. The CDR3 is CASRSLETQYF. The CDR3 DNA reads TGTGCCAGCAGGTCCTTAGAGACCCAGTACTTC.

This clonotype appeared many times. The rearrangement uses TRBV7-2 and TRBJ2-7; D may correspond to TRBD1 or TRBD2 (6 bases each). CDR3 length: 14 residues. The germline V gene encodes CDR1 SGHTA and CDR2 FQGNSA. V lost 5 bases to trimming and J lost 5 bases, with 16 bases between them. The CDR3 sequence is CASSRGRGRHEQYF. The CDR3 nucleotides read TGTGCCAGCAGCAGAGGTCGGGGGCGACACGAGCAGTACTTC. Filled out from reference TRBV7-2 and TRBJ2-7, the complete variable domain reads GAGVSQSPSNKVTEKGKDVELRCDPISGHTALYWYRQSLGQGLEFLIYFQGNSAPDKSGLPSDRFSAERTGGSVSTLTIQRTQQEDSAVYLCASSRGRGRHEQYFGPGTRLTVT.

The rearrangement joins TRBV27 to TRBJ1-6; 9 bases map to TRBD1. From germline, CDR1 is MNHEY and CDR2 SMNVEV (reference sequence). The CDR3 is made up of 14 amino acids. Trimming took 6 bases from V and 9 from J; bases not matched to a gene: 6. The CDR3 here is CASRRQGGGSPLHF. CDR3 sequence (DNA): TGTGCCAGCAGGCGACAGGGGGGAGGTTCACCCCTCCACTTT.

This chain connects TRBV7-2 to TRBJ2-7, with TRBD2 matching over 9 bases. Germline trimming cut 6 bases from V and 2 bases from J; bases unmatched to any gene: 14. This CDR3 region has 17 residues. The germline V gene encodes CDR1 SGHTA and CDR2 FQGNSA. In nucleotides, the CDR3 is TGTGCCAGCAGGCAAACAGCCCCTAGCGGGGCGCCCTACGAGCAGTACTTC. It translates to CASRQTAPSGAPYEQYF.

This clonotype has only one observation. A much larger clone is a single base away; this may be a read error. CDR3 sequence reads: CASSVPGGGGYEQYF. The DNA of the CDR3 is TGTGCCAGCAGTGTCCCAGGCGGGGGAGGCTACGAGCAGTACTTC. This rearrangement joins TRBV6-1 to TRBJ2-7, with 7 bases matching TRBD2. Germline-derived CDR1 and CDR2 are MNHNS and SASEGT. This CDR3 is 15 amino acids long. Trimming cost V 4 bases and J 3 bases; bases outside gene matches: 9.

This clonotype was found a few times. The chain uses TRBV29-1 and TRBJ1-1; D gene ambiguous. CDR1 and CDR2 from the germline V gene are SQVTM and ANQGSEA. V was trimmed by 6 bases and J by 7 bases, leaving 18 bases between them. The CDR3 loop spans 13 amino acids. The CDR3 loop is CSVTSVRSNEAFF. The CDR3 DNA reads as TGCAGCGTCACCTCCGTCAGGAGCAATGAAGCTTTCTTT.

This clonotype appeared many times. The rearrangement uses TRBV12-3 or TRBV12-4 and TRBJ1-1; 10 nucleotides align to TRBD1. This CDR3 is 16 amino acids long. The V and J ends lost 6 bases and 5 bases, in that order; junction bases with no gene match: 12. This CDR3 is CASSLDRGNWNTEAFF. The CDR3 DNA is TGTGCCAGCAGCCTGGACAGGGGGAATTGGAATACTGAAGCTTTCTTT.

This chain uses TRBV3-1 with TRBJ2-1; D is ambiguous. The germline V and J ends were trimmed by 4 bases and 6 bases, with 13 bases remaining between them. This CDR3 is 14 amino acids long. CDR1 is LGHDT and CDR2 is YNNKEL in the germline V gene (reference sequence). The CDR3 protein is CASSPGSFGNEQFF. CDR3 in DNA: TGTGCCAGCAGCCCCGGTAGTTTCGGCAATGAGCAGTTCTTC.

The rearrangement links TRBV5-5 to TRBJ2-7; 7 bases are shared with TRBD1. The germline CDR1 and CDR2 sequences are SGHKS and YYEKEE (reference sequence). The CDR3 sequence is 14 residues long. The V gene end was trimmed by 2 bases and the J gene end by 4 bases; junction bases not matched to a gene: 6. CDR3 loop: CASSFRQGIYEQYF. Written as DNA, the CDR3 is TGTGCCAGCAGCTTCCGACAGGGCATTTACGAGCAGTACTTC. Looking up the rest from reference TRBV5-5 and TRBJ2-7 gives the full variable domain: DAGVTQSPTHLIKTRGQQVTLRCSPISGHKSVSWYQQVLGQGPQFIFQYYEKEERGRGNFPDRFSARQFPNYSSELNVNALLLGDSALYLCASSFRQGIYEQYFGPGTRLTVT.

This clonotype was seen ten or more times. The chain joins TRBV7-3 to TRBJ2-5; TRBD1 is a possible D gene (5 bases). The V and J ends lost 2 bases and 4 bases respectively, with 14 bases between them. Per the germline V gene, CDR1 is SGHTA and CDR2 is FQGTGA. The CDR3 sequence is 15 residues long. The CDR3 reads CASSLFGHTRETQYF. CDR3 nucleotide sequence: TGTGCCAGCAGCTTATTTGGACACACTCGAGAGACCCAGTACTTC. The full variable domain, with the rest looked up from reference TRBV7-3 and TRBJ2-5, is GAGVSQTPSNKVTEKGKYVELRCDPISGHTALYWYRQSLGQGPEFLIYFQGTGAADDSGLPNDRFFAVRPEGSVSTLKIQRTERGDSAVYLCASSLFGHTRETQYFGPGTRLLVL.

The J gene is TRBJ1-1, the V gene TRBV7-9; 9 nucleotides match TRBD1. The CDR3 is made up of 18 amino acids. V was clipped by 5 bases and J by 0 bases; unmatched bases: 13. The germline gives CDR1 SEHNR, CDR2 FQNEAQ (reference sequence). The CDR3 DNA reads TGTGCCAGCAGCCTTATTGCCGGGACAGGGTTTTTGAACACTGAAGCTTTCTTT. Translated: CASSLIAGTGFLNTEAFF.

The chain joins TRBV20-1 to TRBJ2-1, with no clear D. The CDR3 length is 11 residues. Per germline, CDR1 DFQATT and CDR2 SNEGSKA (reference sequence). Trimming shortened V by 3 bases and J by 9 bases, and 9 bases separated the two germline ends. The CDR3 loop is CSASPVSEQFF. The CDR3 DNA reads TGCAGTGCTAGCCCAGTCAGTGAGCAGTTCTTC.

The chain couples TRBV10-3 to TRBJ2-1, with 8 positions matching TRBD2. The CDR3 contains 16 residues. In germline, CDR1 is ENHRY, CDR2 SYGVKD. The J segment lost 1 base and the V segment lost 3 bases, leaving 5 bases of the junction unmatched. The DNA of the CDR3 is TGTGCCATCAGTGATAGTGGCGGGAGGTCCTACAATGAGCAGTTCTTC. Its protein is CAISDSGGRSYNEQFF.

This clonotype was seen just once. One junction end does not reproduce the germline sequence, and a read error may be involved. This rearrangement joins TRBV9 to TRBJ1-4; 7 positions match TRBD1. This CDR3 contains 15 residues. The germline gives CDR1 SGDLS, CDR2 YYNGEE. CDR3 DNA: TGTGTCAGCACCGCTACCGGGACAGCTGATGAAAAACTGTTTTTT. It codes for CVSTATGTADEKLFF.

The genes are TRBV30 and TRBJ1-1; D uncertain. The V and J ends lost 3 bases and 3 bases respectively, with 14 bases between them. The CDR3 loop spans 14 amino acids. From germline, CDR1 is GTSNPN and CDR2 SVGIG (reference sequence). CDR3 protein: CAWSTKGLDTEAFF. In DNA, the CDR3 is TGTGCCTGGAGCACTAAAGGGTTGGACACTGAAGCTTTCTTT.